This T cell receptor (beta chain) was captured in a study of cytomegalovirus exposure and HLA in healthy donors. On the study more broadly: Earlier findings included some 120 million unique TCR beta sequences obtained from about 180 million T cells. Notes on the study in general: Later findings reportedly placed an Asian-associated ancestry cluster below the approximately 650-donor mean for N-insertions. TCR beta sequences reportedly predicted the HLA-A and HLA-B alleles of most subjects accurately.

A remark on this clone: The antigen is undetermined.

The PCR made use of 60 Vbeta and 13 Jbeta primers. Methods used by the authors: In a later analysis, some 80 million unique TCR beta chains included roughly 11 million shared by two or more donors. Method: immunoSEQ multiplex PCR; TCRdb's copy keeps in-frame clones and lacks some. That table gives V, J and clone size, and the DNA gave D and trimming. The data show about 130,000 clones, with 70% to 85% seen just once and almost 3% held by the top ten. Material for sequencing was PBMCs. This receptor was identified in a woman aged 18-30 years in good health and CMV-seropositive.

CDR3 sequence reads: CASSLITQSQETQYF. Here the CDR3 DNA reads TGTGCCAGCAGCTTGATTACACAATCCCAAGAGACCCAGTACTTC. The chain is built from TRBV5-4 and TRBJ2-5, with D uncertain. The CDR3 runs to 15 residues. V lost 1 base and J lost 1, with 11 bases in between. Germline CDR1 SGHNT, CDR2 YYREEE (reference sequence).